These 27 T cell receptor beta chains came from one sample sequenced in a study of control samples from healthy donors and cancer patients. Profiling relied on immunoSEQ multiplex PCR, and the TCRdb table lists in-frame clones only, not all of them. The sample holds around 150,000 clones, 75% to 90% seen once. The sequencing input was blood. The receptor set was obtained from a man aged 30-40 years in good health.

The chain couples TRBV7-2 to TRBJ2-5, with TRBD2 identical over 7 bases. V was clipped by 5 bases and J by 1 base; unmatched bases: 7. Germline assignment: CDR1 SGHTA and CDR2 FQGNSA. This CDR3 contains 15 residues. As DNA, the CDR3 is TGTGCCAGCAGCCCCCGGGGGGAAGTCCAAGAGACCCAGTACTTC. The encoded protein is CASSPRGEVQETQYF.

The DNA for the CDR3 is TGTGCCATCAGTGTAACTAGCGGTACAAATGAGCAGTTCTTC. It specifies CAISVTSGTNEQFF. The J gene is TRBJ2-1, the V gene TRBV10-3, with TRBD2 identical over 8 bases. Germline lookup yields CDR1 ENHRY and CDR2 SYGVKD. The CDR3 is 14 residues long. The junction had 6 bases not matched to a gene; V was cut back by 4 bases and J by 7 bases.

The rearrangement joins TRBV6-5 to TRBJ2-2, with a possible D match to TRBD2 (7 bases). V lost 6 bases and J 0 bases, leaving 11 bases between the germline ends. The CDR3 spans 15 residues. The germline CDR1 and CDR2 sequences are MNHEY and SVGAGI. The CDR3: CASRKGGPNTGELFF. CDR3 nucleotides: TGTGCCAGCAGGAAGGGGGGGCCGAACACCGGGGAGCTGTTTTTT.

The rearrangement links TRBV6-6 to TRBJ2-1; either TRBD1 or TRBD2 may supply D (6 bases each). Trimming stripped 7 bases from V and 7 bases from J, with 17 bases between. CDR1 and CDR2 (germline): MNHNY, SVGAGI (reference sequence). The CDR3 runs 14 residues. The CDR3 here is CASTYVGGRNEQFF. CDR3 DNA: TGTGCCAGCACCTACGTCGGGGGCCGAAATGAGCAGTTCTTC.

The chain recombines TRBV19 with TRBJ2-7; 9 nucleotides line up with TRBD1. The J segment lost 5 bases and the V segment lost 10 bases, leaving 9 bases of the junction unmatched. Germline CDR1 and CDR2: LNHDA and SQIVND (reference sequence). The CDR3 consists of 13 residues. Here the CDR3 DNA reads TGTGCCACTGCCTGGGGACAGGGAGACGAGCAGTACTTC. Translating it yields CATAWGQGDEQYF.

The gene calls are TRBV25-1 and TRBJ2-5; TRBD2 might be the D (5 bases). V shed 8 bases and J shed 4 bases, with 5 bases lying between them. The CDR3 length is 10 residues. CDR1 and CDR2 (germline): MGHDK, SYGVNS. The chain's CDR3 is CASEGETQYF. The DNA of the CDR3 is TGTGCCAGCGAGGGAGAGACCCAGTACTTC.

The chain uses TRBV10-3 and TRBJ2-7; possibly TRBD2 for D (6 bases). V shed 11 bases and J shed 8 bases, with 19 bases lying between them. The CDR3 consists of 12 residues. CDR1 is ENHRY, CDR2 SYGVKD, per germline. The CDR3 coding sequence is TGTGCCGCTGCAGGAGGGAGTGATCAGCAGTACTTC. Protein sequence: CAAAGGSDQQYF.

V and J are TRBV4-1 and TRBJ1-2, with D perhaps matching TRBD1 (6 bases). The CDR3 contains 16 residues. Germline V gene data show CDR1 as MGHRA and CDR2 as YSYEKL. Trimming stripped 2 bases from V and 4 bases from J, with 17 bases between. The CDR3: CASSQPRRGAVYGYTF. The CDR3 DNA sequence: TGCGCCAGCAGCCAACCGAGGAGGGGGGCAGTCTATGGCTACACCTTC.

The chain couples TRBV6-5 to TRBJ1-5; D remains ambiguous. Germline loops: CDR1 MNHEY, CDR2 SVGAGI. This CDR3 spans 15 amino acids. V was shortened by 4 bases and J by 0 bases, with 10 bases between the two germline ends. The CDR3: CASSFTENSNQPQHF. CDR3 nucleotide sequence: TGTGCCAGCAGTTTCACAGAGAATAGCAATCAGCCCCAGCATTTT.

V and J are TRBV2 and TRBJ2-3, with D maybe TRBD2 (6 bases). CDR3 length: 17 residues. Between the trimmed V and J ends, which lost 3 bases and 0 bases, there was a span of 16 bases. CDR1 and CDR2 (germline): SNHLY, FYNNEI. The CDR3 DNA reads as TGTGCCAGCAGTGACCCTCGGGACTCACAAAGCACAGATACGCAGTATTTT. It specifies CASSDPRDSQSTDTQYF. Complete variable domain (other parts from reference TRBV2 and TRBJ2-3): EPEVTQTPSHQVTQMGQEVILRCVPISNHLYFYWYRQILGQKVEFLVSFYNNEISEKSEIFDDQFSVERPDGSNFTLKIRSTKLEDSAMYFCASSDPRDSQSTDTQYFGPGTRLTVL.

V is TRBV6-1 and J is TRBJ2-3, with TRBD1 matching 9 bases. The junction had 6 bases not matched to a gene; V was cut back by 1 base and J by 7 bases. The CDR3 extends over 15 amino acids. Germline CDR1 and CDR2: MNHNS and SASEGT. DNA of the CDR3: TGTGCCAGCAGTGAAGAAGGACAGGGGATCTATACGCAGTATTTT. This encodes CASSEEGQGIYTQYF.

The CDR3 nucleotides read TGTGCCAGTAGTGACAGGGTAGATTCGAAGCAGTACTTC. Encoded protein: CASSDRVDSKQYF. The rearrangement links TRBV19 to TRBJ2-7; 7 bases map to TRBD1. Unmatched junction bases numbered 9, after V lost 5 bases and J lost 8 bases. Germline V gives CDR1 LNHDA, CDR2 SQIVND (reference sequence). CDR3 length equals 13 residues.

The rearrangement links TRBV14 to TRBJ2-3, with 12 bases identical to TRBD2. The germline V gene has CDR1 SGHDN and CDR2 FVKESK. CDR3 size: 16 residues. V dropped 1 base and J dropped 6; count of bases not matched to a gene: 5. The chain's CDR3 is CASSQVASGGADTQYF. For the CDR3, the DNA is TGTGCCAGCAGCCAAGTCGCTAGCGGGGGGGCGGATACGCAGTATTTT.

The chain joins TRBV27 to TRBJ2-7; no clear D gene. The CDR3 is 12 amino acids. V was clipped by 8 bases and J by 5 bases, with 13 bases between them. Per the germline V gene, CDR1 is MNHEY and CDR2 is SMNVEV (reference sequence). The CDR3 DNA reads TGTGCCAGCGGACCCCTAGTTAACGAGCAGTACTTC. Translation gives CASGPLVNEQYF.

This clone was counted a single time. V is TRBV6-2 or TRBV6-3 and J is TRBJ1-1; TRBD1 might be the D (5 bases). Germline CDR1 is MNHEY and CDR2 is SVGEGT. Trimming took 3 bases from V and 1 from J, leaving 18 bases between them. This CDR3 region has 17 residues. CDR3 DNA sequence: TGTGCCAGCAGTTATCTCTCCGGGGGGGTGCGGAACACTGAAGCTTTCTTT. This sequence encodes CASSYLSGGVRNTEAFF.

The CDR3 region has the DNA TGTGCCAGCAGCCCCAGCGCAGGTAACGAGCAGTACTTC. Protein: CASSPSAGNEQYF. The rearrangement links TRBV7-3 to TRBJ2-7; the D is unclear. V gave up 5 bases and J gave up 5 bases, with 13 bases separating them. This CDR3 comprises 13 residues. In germline, CDR1 is SGHTA, CDR2 FQGTGA. Full variable domain (missing parts from reference TRBV7-3 and TRBJ2-7): GAGVSQTPSNKVTEKGKYVELRCDPISGHTALYWYRQSLGQGPEFLIYFQGTGAADDSGLPNDRFFAVRPEGSVSTLKIQRTERGDSAVYLCASSPSAGNEQYFGPGTRLTVT.

The gene calls are TRBV10-2 and TRBJ1-5; 7 bases agree with TRBD1. The CDR3 runs 15 residues. The trim removed 6 bases at V and 6 bases at J, leaving 11 bases unmatched. The germline V gene encodes CDR1 WSHSY and CDR2 SAAADI. CDR3 sequence reads: CASSKTGTDFQPQHF. The DNA for the CDR3 is TGCGCCAGCAGCAAAACCGGGACAGACTTTCAGCCCCAGCATTTT.

This sequence joins TRBV5-4 and TRBJ2-4, with D perhaps matching TRBD2 (5 bases). There are 13 residues in the CDR3. Trimming took 1 base from V and 8 from J, leaving 10 bases between them. CDR1 SGHNT and CDR2 YYREEE come from the germline V gene (reference sequence). DNA for the CDR3: TGTGCCAGCAGCTTGCGGGGATTGGACATTCAGTACTTC. It yields the protein CASSLRGLDIQYF.

The chain couples TRBV7-2 to TRBJ2-7, with 9 positions matching TRBD1. Per germline, CDR1 SGHTA and CDR2 FQGNSA. The trim removed 1 base at V and 2 bases at J, leaving 12 bases unmatched. This CDR3 comprises 18 residues. DNA of the CDR3: TGTGCCAGCAGCTTAGAGAGGAGCCCGGGACAGGGCACCTACGAGCAGTACTTC. It encodes CASSLERSPGQGTYEQYF.

This chain joins TRBV5-4 and TRBJ2-7, with TRBD2 matching 12 bases. Germline-derived CDR1 and CDR2 are SGHNT and YYREEE (reference sequence). The J segment lost 5 bases and the V segment lost 0 bases, leaving 3 bases of the junction unmatched. The CDR3 extends over 15 amino acids. This CDR3 reads CASSLGGLAGNEQYF. The DNA for the CDR3 is TGTGCCAGCAGCTTGGGAGGACTAGCGGGGAACGAGCAGTACTTC.

The count of this clone is one. The chain couples TRBV2 to TRBJ1-2; TRBD1 matches at 7 bases. V lost 5 bases and J lost 4; bases outside the gene matches: 4. The CDR3 totals 13 residues. CDR1 is SNHLY, CDR2 FYNNEI, per germline. Here the CDR3 reads CASSSQGGYGYTF. The CDR3 DNA reads TGTGCCAGCAGTTCCCAGGGGGGCTATGGCTACACCTTC.

The rearrangement joins TRBV25-1 to TRBJ2-3; tentatively, D is TRBD2 (6 bases). Between the trimmed V and J ends, which lost 8 bases and 0 bases, there was a span of 12 bases. Germline V gene data show CDR1 as MGHDK and CDR2 as SYGVNS. The CDR3 is 14 amino acids. The CDR3, as DNA: TGTGCCAGCCACGCCGGGACTAGCACAGATACGCAGTATTTT. It translates to CASHAGTSTDTQYF.

The chain couples TRBV7-3 to TRBJ2-5, with 11 nucleotides matching TRBD2. This CDR3 contains 14 residues. Germline CDR1 and CDR2: SGHTA and FQGTGA. Losses at the gene ends were 5 bases for V and 5 bases for J; bases not matched to a gene: 4. CDR3 amino acids: CASSPGTSGETQYF. Here the CDR3 DNA reads TGTGCCAGCAGCCCCGGGACTAGCGGCGAGACCCAGTACTTC.

This chain uses TRBV5-4 with TRBJ2-7; 9 positions match TRBD2. This CDR3 has 15 residues. The germline V gene has CDR1 SGHNT and CDR2 YYREEE (reference sequence). The V and J ends lost 0 bases and 3 bases, in that order; junction bases with no gene match: 4. CDR3 loop: CASSLVASGNYEQYF. CDR3 nucleotide sequence: TGTGCCAGCAGCTTGGTGGCTAGCGGGAACTACGAGCAGTACTTC.

The chain carries TRBV6-5 and TRBJ2-7; D gene unclear. From germline, CDR1 is MNHEY and CDR2 SVGAGI. The V end was cut by 7 bases, the J end by 7 bases, with 17 bases between. This CDR3 is 13 amino acids long. CDR3 coding DNA: TGTGCCAGCACATCGTCAGGAGTTTATGAGCAGTACTTC. Its protein product is CASTSSGVYEQYF.

The chain has TRBV7-2 and TRBJ2-7, with TRBD2 as a possible D gene (5 bases). Looked up from germline, CDR1 is SGHTA and CDR2 is FQGNSA. CDR3 length: 10 amino acids. V dropped 8 bases and J dropped 4 bases, with 6 bases sitting between them. The CDR3 nucleotides read TGTGCCAGCGGACTTTACGAGCAGTACTTC. This gives the protein CASGLYEQYF.

V usage is TRBV5-5 and J usage is TRBJ1-5, with 9 bases matching TRBD1. Per the germline V gene, CDR1 is SGHKS and CDR2 is YYEKEE (reference sequence). V lost 2 bases to trimming and J lost 6 bases; unmatched junction nucleotides: 6. The CDR3 extends over 15 amino acids. The CDR3 DNA sequence: TGTGCCAGCAGCTTAGCACAGGGGGCCGGTCAGCCCCAGCATTTT. Protein: CASSLAQGAGQPQHF.